The T cell receptor beta chain described here comes from a study of cytomegalovirus exposure and HLA in healthy donors. The overall study: Earlier sequencing of about 179 million T cells yielded 120 million or so unique TCR beta sequences. Study findings and constraints: The study reported that TCR beta sequences accurately predicted HLA-A and HLA-B alleles in most subjects. The authors confirmed in vitro that a few CMV-associated chains were specific for CMV antigens.

Trimming took 3 bases from V and 2 from J, leaving 8 bases between them. Germline CDR1 LGHNA, CDR2 YSLEER. This CDR3 region has 15 residues. This clone was seen more than once but under ten times. Its antigen is still unknown. The PCR was carried out with 60 Vbeta primers and 13 Jbeta primers. Only in-frame clones appear in the TCRdb table, and some are missing; sequencing was by immunoSEQ multiplex PCR. The table lists under 200,000 clones, roughly an eighth of them singletons, with 7.8% in the top ten. Source material: PBMCs. The sequence was obtained from a man in his fifties in good health and CMV-seropositive. The V gene is TRBV4-3, the J gene TRBJ2-6, with D possibly matching TRBD1 (6 bases). The CDR3 nucleotides read TGCGCCAGCAGCCATACAGGGACTGGGGCCAACGTCCTGACTTTC. Protein: CASSHTGTGANVLTF.